This T cell receptor beta chain was identified during a study of T cell responses to AZD1222 COVID-19 vaccine. Unmatched junction bases numbered 5, after V lost 6 bases and J lost 1 base. The CDR3 is made up of 16 amino acids. CDR1 and CDR2 (germline): SGHTA, FQGTGA. Clones were sequenced by immunoSEQ multiplex PCR, and TCRdb holds only the in-frame ones, with some missing. The profile covers 200,000 or so clones, with 90% appearing a single time and roughly 6% taken by the ten largest. Sequenced material: peripheral blood, taken on day 0 of AZD1222 vaccination. V usage is TRBV7-3 and J usage is TRBJ2-2; 10 bases are a match to TRBD2. The TCR sequence derives from an adult in good health. As DNA, the CDR3 is TGTGCCAGCAGTCCCTCTAGCGGGGGGAACACCGGGGAGCTGTTTTTT. It encodes CASSPSSGGNTGELFF.